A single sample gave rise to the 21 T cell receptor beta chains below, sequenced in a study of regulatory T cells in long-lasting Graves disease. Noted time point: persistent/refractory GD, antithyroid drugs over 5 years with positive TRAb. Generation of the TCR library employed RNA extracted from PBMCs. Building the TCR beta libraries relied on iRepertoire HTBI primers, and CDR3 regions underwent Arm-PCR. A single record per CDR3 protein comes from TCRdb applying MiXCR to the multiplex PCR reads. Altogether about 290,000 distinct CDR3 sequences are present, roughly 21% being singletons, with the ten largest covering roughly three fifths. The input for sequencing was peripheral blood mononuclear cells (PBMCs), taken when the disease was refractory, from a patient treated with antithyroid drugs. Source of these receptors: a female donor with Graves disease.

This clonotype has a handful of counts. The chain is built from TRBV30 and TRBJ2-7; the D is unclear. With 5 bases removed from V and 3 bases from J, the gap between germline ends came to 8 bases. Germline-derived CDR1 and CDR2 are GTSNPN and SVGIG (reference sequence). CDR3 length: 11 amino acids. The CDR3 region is CAWVQGYEQYF. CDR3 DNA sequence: TGTGCCTGGGTACAAGGCTACGAGCAGTACTTC.

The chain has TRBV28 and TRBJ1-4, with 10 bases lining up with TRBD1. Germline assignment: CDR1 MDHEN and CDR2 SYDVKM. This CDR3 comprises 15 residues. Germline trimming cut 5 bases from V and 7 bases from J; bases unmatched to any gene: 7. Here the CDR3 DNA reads TGTGCCAGCAGTCCGCAGACAGGGGGCTCTGAAAAACTGTTTTTT. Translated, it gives CASSPQTGGSEKLFF.

The CDR3 nucleotides read TGCGCCAGCAGCTCACAGGGGCGAGGCTACACCTTC. Translating it yields CASSSQGRGYTF. This sequence joins TRBV5-1 and TRBJ1-2; 7 bases are a match to TRBD1. Germline CDR1 SGHRS, CDR2 YFSETQ. The CDR3 spans 12 residues. V shed 3 bases, J shed 8 bases, and the junction held 4 bases outside the gene matches. The full variable domain, its missing parts supplied by reference TRBV5-1 and TRBJ1-2, is KAGVTQTPRYLIKTRGQQVTLSCSPISGHRSVSWYQQTPGQGLQFLFEYFSETQRNKGNFPGRFSGRQFSNSRSEMNVSTLELGDSALYLCASSSQGRGYTFGSGTRLTVV.

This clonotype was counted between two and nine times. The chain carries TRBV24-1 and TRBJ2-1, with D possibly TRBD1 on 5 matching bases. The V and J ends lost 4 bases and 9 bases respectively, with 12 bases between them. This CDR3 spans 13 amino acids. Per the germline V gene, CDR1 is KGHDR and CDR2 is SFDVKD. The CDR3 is CATSDSDRGEQFF. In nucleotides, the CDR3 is TGTGCCACCAGTGACTCCGACAGAGGTGAGCAGTTCTTC.

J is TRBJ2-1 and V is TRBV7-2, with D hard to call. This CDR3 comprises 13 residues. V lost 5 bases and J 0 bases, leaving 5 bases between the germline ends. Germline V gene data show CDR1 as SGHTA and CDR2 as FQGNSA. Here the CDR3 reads CASSQPSYNEQFF. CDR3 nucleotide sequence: TGTGCCAGCAGCCAACCCTCCTACAATGAGCAGTTCTTC.

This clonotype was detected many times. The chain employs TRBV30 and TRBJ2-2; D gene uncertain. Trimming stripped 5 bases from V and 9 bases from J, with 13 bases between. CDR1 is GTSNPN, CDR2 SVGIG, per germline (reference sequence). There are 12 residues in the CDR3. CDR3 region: CAWEFAERELFF. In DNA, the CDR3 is TGTGCCTGGGAGTTCGCGGAGAGGGAGCTGTTTTTT.

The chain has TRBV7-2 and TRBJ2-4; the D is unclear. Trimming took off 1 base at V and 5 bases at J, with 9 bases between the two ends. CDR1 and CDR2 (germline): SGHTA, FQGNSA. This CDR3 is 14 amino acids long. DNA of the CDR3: TGTGCCAGCAGCTTAGTACCTTTCGAAAACATTCAGTACTTC. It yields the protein CASSLVPFENIQYF.

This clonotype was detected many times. The CDR3 region has the DNA TGCAGTGTGCACGGGGGGAGCTCCTACGAGCAGTACTTC. It translates to CSVHGGSSYEQYF. V is TRBV20-1 and J is TRBJ2-7, with 7 positions matching TRBD2. The CDR3 loop spans 13 amino acids. Germline V gene data show CDR1 as DFQATT and CDR2 as SNEGSKA (reference sequence). Trimming at V came to 7 bases and at J to 0 bases, leaving 6 bases not matched to a gene.

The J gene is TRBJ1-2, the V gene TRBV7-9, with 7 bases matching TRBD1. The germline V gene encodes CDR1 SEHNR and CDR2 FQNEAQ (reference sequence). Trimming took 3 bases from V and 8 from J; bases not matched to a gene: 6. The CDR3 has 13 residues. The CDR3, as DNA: TGTGCCAGCAGCTTGAGACAGGGAGTAGGCTACACCTTC. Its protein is CASSLRQGVGYTF. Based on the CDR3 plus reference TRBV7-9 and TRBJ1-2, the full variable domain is DTGVSQNPRHKITKRGQNVTFRCDPISEHNRLYWYRQTLGQGPEFLTYFQNEAQLEKSRLLSDRFSAERPKGSFSTLEIQRTEQGDSAMYLCASSLRQGVGYTFGSGTRLTVV.

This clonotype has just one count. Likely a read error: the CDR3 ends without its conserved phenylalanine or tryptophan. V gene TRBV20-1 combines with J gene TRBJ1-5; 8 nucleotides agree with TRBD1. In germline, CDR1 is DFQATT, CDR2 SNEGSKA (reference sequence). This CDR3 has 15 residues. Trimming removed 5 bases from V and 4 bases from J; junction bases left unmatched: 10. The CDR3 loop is CSASRQGMWNQPQHL. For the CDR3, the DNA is TGCAGTGCTTCCCGACAGGGGATGTGGAATCAGCCCCAGCATCTT.

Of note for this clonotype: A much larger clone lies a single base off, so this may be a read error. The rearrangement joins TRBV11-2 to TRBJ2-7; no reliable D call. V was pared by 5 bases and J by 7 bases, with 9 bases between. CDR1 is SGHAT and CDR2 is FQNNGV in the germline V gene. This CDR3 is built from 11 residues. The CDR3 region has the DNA TGTGCCAGCAGCCCCTTTAGAGAGCAGTACTTC. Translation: CASSPFREQYF.

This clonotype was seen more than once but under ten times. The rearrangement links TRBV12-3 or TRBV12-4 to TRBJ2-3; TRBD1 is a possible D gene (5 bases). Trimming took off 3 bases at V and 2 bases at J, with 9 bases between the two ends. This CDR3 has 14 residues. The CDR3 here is CASSLGLITDTQYF. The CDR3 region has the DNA TGTGCCAGCAGTTTGGGGCTGATCACAGATACGCAGTATTTT.

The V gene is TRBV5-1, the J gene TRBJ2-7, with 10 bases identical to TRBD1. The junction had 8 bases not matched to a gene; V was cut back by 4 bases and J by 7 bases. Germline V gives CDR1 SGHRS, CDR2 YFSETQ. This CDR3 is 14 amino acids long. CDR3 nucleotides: TGCGCCAGCAGCCATGGGACAGGGGAGGGTGAGCAGTACTTC. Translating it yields CASSHGTGEGEQYF.

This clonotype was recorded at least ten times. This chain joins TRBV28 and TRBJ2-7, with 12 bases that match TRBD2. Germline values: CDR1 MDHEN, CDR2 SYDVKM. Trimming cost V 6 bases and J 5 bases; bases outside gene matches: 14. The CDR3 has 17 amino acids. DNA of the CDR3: TGTGCCAGCAGCCTAACCGTCGGGACTAGCGGGTCCCACGAGCAGTACTTC. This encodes CASSLTVGTSGSHEQYF.

Written as DNA, the CDR3 is TGTGCCAGCAGCCAAGGAGCGACCGGGACAGGGCTCTACGAGCAGTACTTC. Protein sequence: CASSQGATGTGLYEQYF. This chain connects TRBV4-2 to TRBJ2-7; 9 bases fit TRBD1. The CDR3 is made up of 17 amino acids. Looked up from germline, CDR1 is LGHNA and CDR2 is YNFKEQ. The junction had 10 bases not matched to a gene; V was cut back by 1 base and J by 3 bases.

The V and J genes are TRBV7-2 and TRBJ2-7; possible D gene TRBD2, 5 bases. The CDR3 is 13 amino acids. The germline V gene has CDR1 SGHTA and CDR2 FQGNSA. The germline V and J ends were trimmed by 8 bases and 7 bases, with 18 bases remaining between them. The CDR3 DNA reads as TGTGCCAGCGGCAAGGGAGACCTAGGAGAGCAGTACTTC. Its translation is CASGKGDLGEQYF.

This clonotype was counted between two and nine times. The CDR3: CASSPRQGINTEAFF. CDR3 DNA sequence: TGTGCCAGCAGCCCCCGACAGGGAATAAACACTGAAGCTTTCTTT. This chain uses TRBV7-6 with TRBJ1-1; 7 bases align to TRBD1. This CDR3 contains 15 residues. After removal of 5 bases from V and 2 bases from J, the junction contained 8 bases not matched to a gene. The germline V gene has CDR1 SGHVS and CDR2 FNYEAQ. Full variable domain (rest looked up from reference TRBV7-6 and TRBJ1-1): GAGVSQSPRYKVTKRGQDVALRCDPISGHVSLYWYRQALGQGPEFLTYFNYEAQQDKSGLPNDRFSAERPEGSISTLTIQRTEQRDSAMYRCASSPRQGINTEAFFGQGTRLTVV.

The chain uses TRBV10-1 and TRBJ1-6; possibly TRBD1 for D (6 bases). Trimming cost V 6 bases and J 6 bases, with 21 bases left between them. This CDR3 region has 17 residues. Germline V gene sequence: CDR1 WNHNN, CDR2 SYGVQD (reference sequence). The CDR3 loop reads CASREVRGSWSNSPLHF. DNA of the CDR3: TGCGCCAGCAGGGAGGTGAGGGGGTCTTGGTCTAATTCACCCCTCCACTTT.

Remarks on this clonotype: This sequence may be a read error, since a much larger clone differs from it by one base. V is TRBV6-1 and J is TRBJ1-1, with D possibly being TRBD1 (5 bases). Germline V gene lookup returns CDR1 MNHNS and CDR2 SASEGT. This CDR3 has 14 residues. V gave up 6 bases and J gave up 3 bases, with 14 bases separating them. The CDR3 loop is CASSQGPMYTEAFF. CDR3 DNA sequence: TGTGCCAGCAGCCAGGGCCCTATGTACACTGAAGCTTTCTTT.

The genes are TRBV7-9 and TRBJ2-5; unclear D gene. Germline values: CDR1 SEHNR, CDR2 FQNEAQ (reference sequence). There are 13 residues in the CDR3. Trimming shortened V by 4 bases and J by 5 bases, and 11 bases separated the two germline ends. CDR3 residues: CASSSVVGETQYF. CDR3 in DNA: TGTGCCAGCAGCTCGGTGGTGGGGGAGACCCAGTACTTC. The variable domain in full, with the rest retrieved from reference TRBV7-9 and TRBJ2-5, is DTGVSQNPRHKITKRGQNVTFRCDPISEHNRLYWYRQTLGQGPEFLTYFQNEAQLEKSRLLSDRFSAERPKGSFSTLEIQRTEQGDSAMYLCASSSVVGETQYFGPGTRLLVL.

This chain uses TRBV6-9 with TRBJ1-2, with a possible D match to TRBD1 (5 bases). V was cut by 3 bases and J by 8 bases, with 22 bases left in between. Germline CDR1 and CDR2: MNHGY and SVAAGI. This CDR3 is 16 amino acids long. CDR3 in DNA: TGTGCCAGCAGTTACCGGGACCGCCAGCCTGGGGTCGGCTACACCTTC. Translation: CASSYRDRQPGVGYTF.